This T cell receptor (beta chain) is from a study of vaccination effects on CD4 cells after COVID-19. Study at large: Samples from a couple of convalescent patients were given 16 days and one week before vaccination.

The method was immunoSEQ multiplex PCR; TCRdb's version includes in-frame clones alone and lacks a portion of them. The table has approximately 38,000 clones, just under 75% seen once. Before sequencing took place, the ViraFEST assay used viral peptide pools to expand antigen-specific CD4+ T cells. It was after 10 days of culture that CD4+ T cells were isolated. Documented for the person is a PCR-confirmed SARS-CoV-2 infection occurring between March and December 2020. Germline CDR1 SGDLS, CDR2 YYNGEE. The CDR3 covers 14 residues. V was clipped by 1 base and J by 5 bases, with 12 bases between them. With respect to this clone: The antigen is unknown.

The chain has TRBV9 and TRBJ2-5; D gene uncertain. The material sequenced was CD4+ T cells from PBMCs cultured with a peptide pool, taken before COVID-19 vaccination. This TCR derives from a human donor who had a prior SARS-CoV-2 infection. CDR3 nucleotides: TGTGCCAGCAGCGTATCCCTCCCTCCCGAGACCCAGTACTTC. As protein: CASSVSLPPETQYF.